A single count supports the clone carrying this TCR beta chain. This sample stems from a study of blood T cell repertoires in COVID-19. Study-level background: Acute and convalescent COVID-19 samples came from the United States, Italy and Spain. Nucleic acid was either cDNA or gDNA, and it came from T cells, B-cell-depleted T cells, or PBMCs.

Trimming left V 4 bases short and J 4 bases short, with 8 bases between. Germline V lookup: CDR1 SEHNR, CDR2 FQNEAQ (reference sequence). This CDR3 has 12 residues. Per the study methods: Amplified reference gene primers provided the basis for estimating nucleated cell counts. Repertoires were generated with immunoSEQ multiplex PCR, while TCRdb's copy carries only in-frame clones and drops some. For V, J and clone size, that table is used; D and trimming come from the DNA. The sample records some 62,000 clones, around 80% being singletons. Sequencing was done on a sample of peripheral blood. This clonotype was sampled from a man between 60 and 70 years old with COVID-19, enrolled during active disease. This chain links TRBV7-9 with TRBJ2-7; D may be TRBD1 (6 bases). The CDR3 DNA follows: TGTGCCAGCAGCTCCCAGGGGTACGAGCAGTACTTC. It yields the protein CASSSQGYEQYF.